Listed below are T cell receptor beta chains from one sample, sequenced in a study of T cells in Graves' hyperthyroidism and ophthalmopathy. TCRdb independently ran MiXCR on the multiplex PCR reads; one entry per CDR3 protein. The table has some 420,000 distinct CDR3 sequences, about 13% seen once. Source material: blood. The source is a woman aged 18 to 35 with Graves' hyperthyroidism. Both conserved end residues are part of each CDR3.

j_gene,v_gene,CDR3aa
TRBJ2-1,TRBV28,CASSYKFLGAYNEQFF
TRBJ1-1,TRBV19,CASRSQEYTEAFF
TRBJ2-7,TRBV20-1,CSALAGGTYEQYF
TRBJ1-2,TRBV28,CASSSGRYGYTF
TRBJ1-3,TRBV9,CASSVEAGTFSGNTIYF
TRBJ1-1,TRBV6-2/TRBV6-3,CASSYSGPDGIMGIEAFF
TRBJ2-1,TRBV6-9,CASSYGDKQFF
TRBJ1-6,TRBV9,CASSDLGRNSPLHF
TRBJ2-2,TRBV6-4,CASSASLGEGRTGELFF
TRBJ2-2,TRBV20-1,CSARDRGLDTGELFF
TRBJ1-5,TRBV11-3,CASSFGTGGAGNQPQHF
TRBJ1-5,TRBV18,CASSPQGTGVGQPQHF
TRBJ2-2,TRBV27,CASSLPTGVDTGELFF
TRBJ2-7,TRBV7-7,CASSPGGRSHEQYF
TRBJ1-2,TRBV19,CASSIKAGQHYGYTF
TRBJ2-4,TRBV29-1,CSVGGIEARNIQYF
TRBJ2-5,TRBV28,CASSEFRVRWETQYF
TRBJ1-6,TRBV4-1,CASSQQPGQATMDSPLHF
TRBJ1-5,TRBV11-2,CASSLGTGTAQNQPQHF
TRBJ1-1,TRBV30,CAWSVARVNTEAFF
TRBJ2-7,TRBV20-1,CSARGQRDYEQYF
TRBJ1-1,TRBV28,CASSIETGGSLNTEAFF
TRBJ2-1,TRBV11-3,CASSLDAANEQFF
TRBJ1-1,TRBV7-9,CASSLVNTNTEAFF
TRBJ1-2,TRBV5-1,CASSLEGNYGYTF
TRBJ2-1,TRBV5-8,CASSGTESSYNEQFF
TRBJ2-5,TRBV27,CASSFRDQWTQYF
TRBJ1-5,TRBV28,CASSMPYSNQPQHF
TRBJ1-2,TRBV6-7,CASSNTHRVNGYTF
TRBJ2-3,TRBV28,CASSAGQGATDTQYF
TRBJ2-1,TRBV6-1,CASSESSGRADEQFF
TRBJ2-3,TRBV12-3/TRBV12-4,CASSLLATDTQYF
TRBJ2-7,TRBV10-3,CAISRGQGSYEQYF
TRBJ2-3,TRBV6-2/TRBV6-3,CASIPTGPSTDTQYF
TRBJ2-5,TRBV4-1,CASSHSSPQETQYF
TRBJ2-2,TRBV6-1,CASGRTSGRADTGEPFF
TRBJ1-2,TRBV3-1,CASSIRQNPYGYTF
TRBJ2-5,TRBV20-1,CSASMGPQETQYF
TRBJ1-6,TRBV20-1,CSARVGGQGDSPLHF
TRBJ1-2,TRBV6-2/TRBV6-3,CASSYSGTLGSYGYTF
TRBJ1-4,TRBV6-5,CASSYGQTVANEKLFF
TRBJ2-1,TRBV5-1,CASSFGAGGPYNEQFF
TRBJ2-1,TRBV19,CASSMTPNEQFF
TRBJ2-3,TRBV11-2,CASSYRDHLDTQYF
TRBJ2-3,TRBV7-3,CASSQTADTQYF
TRBJ1-6,TRBV7-2,CASRVGARNSPLHF
TRBJ2-1,TRBV20-1,CSARDNQGGVNEQFF
TRBJ1-1,TRBV7-9,CASSPPRGSQTEAFF
TRBJ2-1,TRBV7-3,CASSPQAGDYNEQFF
TRBJ2-5,TRBV7-2,CASSLTPGLQETQYF
TRBJ2-2,TRBV12-3/TRBV12-4,CASSPARGRPHTGELFF